The 2 T cell receptor beta chains below all came from one sample that was sequenced in a study of blood T cell repertoires in COVID-19. Assay: immunoSEQ multiplex PCR; the TCRdb copy retains only in-frame clones and omits some. The sample carries 150,000 to 200,000 clones, 86% recorded once. Sequencing input: peripheral blood. The receptor set was obtained from a man in his 70s with acute or convalescent COVID-19.

CDR3 amino acids: CASSLTLAGPDTQYF. The CDR3 bases are TGTGCCAGCAGCTTAACACTGGCAGGCCCAGATACGCAGTATTTT. The genes are TRBV7-3 and TRBJ2-3, with D hard to call. V was cut by 0 bases and J by 4 bases, with 11 bases left in between. Germline V lookup: CDR1 SGHTA, CDR2 FQGTGA. The CDR3 extends over 15 amino acids.

The chain combines TRBV27 with TRBJ2-7; D might be TRBD2 (5 bases). The V gene's germline CDR1 is MNHEY and CDR2 SMNVEV (reference sequence). V lost 0 bases and J lost 2, with 11 bases in between. CDR3 length equals 15 residues. The CDR3: CASSLSLRLPYEQYF. As DNA, the CDR3 is TGTGCCAGCAGTTTATCTCTTAGACTACCCTACGAGCAGTACTTC.